Listed below are T cell receptor beta chains from one sample, sequenced in a study of CD8 T cells in Susac syndrome. TCRdb re-called the immunoSEQ multiplex PCR reads through MiXCR, storing one row per CDR3 protein. The data hold 150,000 to 200,000 distinct CDR3 sequences, with around 96% observed a single time. The sequenced sample consisted of CD4+ T cells from PBMCs. The receptors originated from a human donor in good health. CDR3s include the opening cysteine and the closing phenylalanine or tryptophan. Fields, in order: D gene, J gene, V gene, clone size, CDR3 protein, CDR3 DNA. A D gene is named only where the DNA matches it firmly. Size is omitted from some rows. Given values are once, few, many or a class for expanded clones.

D: .; J: TRBJ1-1; V: TRBV7-2; size: .; CDR3: CASTSHTEAFF; DNA: TGTGCCAGCACCTCGCACACTGAAGCTTTCTTT
D: .; J: TRBJ1-5; V: TRBV20-1; size: .; CDR3: CSAVTRIAGFSNQPQHF; DNA: TGCAGTGCCGTGACACGTATAGCGGGTTTTAGCAATCAGCCCCAGCATTTT
D: TRBD2; J: TRBJ2-5; V: TRBV9; size: .; CDR3: CASSGLAGGGGETQYF; DNA: TGTGCCAGCAGTGGACTAGCGGGAGGAGGGGGAGAGACCCAGTACTTC
D: .; J: TRBJ2-6; V: TRBV7-2; size: .; CDR3: CASSLLRVSGANVLTF; DNA: TGTGCCAGCAGCTTACTCCGGGTCTCTGGGGCCAACGTCCTGACTTTC
D: TRBD2; J: TRBJ2-7; V: TRBV18; size: .; CDR3: CASSPTTGGTYEQYF; DNA: TGTGCCAGCTCACCGACAACGGGGGGGACCTACGAGCAGTACTTC
D: .; J: TRBJ1-5; V: TRBV29-1; size: .; CDR3: CSVSRENDQPQHF; DNA: TGCAGCGTCAGCCGGGAGAACGATCAGCCCCAGCATTTT
D: .; J: TRBJ2-7; V: TRBV30; size: .; CDR3: CAWTFSGSSYEQYF; DNA: TGTGCCTGGACCTTTAGCGGAAGCTCCTACGAGCAGTACTTC
D: .; J: TRBJ2-6; V: TRBV7-9; size: .; CDR3: CASSMPPGANVLTF; DNA: TGTGCCAGCAGCATGCCTCCCGGGGCCAACGTCCTGACTTTC
D: .; J: TRBJ2-1; V: TRBV30; size: .; CDR3: CAWRAFNEQFF; DNA: TGTGCCTGGAGGGCTTTTAATGAGCAGTTCTTC
D: .; J: TRBJ1-1; V: TRBV19; size: .; CDR3: CASREQGPNTEAFF; DNA: TGTGCCAGTAGGGAACAGGGCCCGAACACTGAAGCTTTCTTT
D: .; J: TRBJ2-7; V: TRBV30; size: .; CDR3: CAWSVILSAGPYEQYF; DNA: TGTGCCTGGAGTGTTATTTTGTCGGCGGGGCCCTACGAGCAGTACTTC
D: .; J: TRBJ1-1; V: TRBV2; size: .; CDR3: CASSEKVHNTEAFF; DNA: TGTGCCAGCAGTGAGAAAGTCCATAACACTGAAGCTTTCTTT
D: .; J: TRBJ2-6; V: TRBV6-2/TRBV6-3; size: .; CDR3: CASTVSGAGANVLTF; DNA: TGTGCCAGCACCGTCTCGGGTGCTGGGGCCAACGTCCTGACTTTC
D: .; J: TRBJ2-1; V: TRBV18; size: few; CDR3: CASSPQRFNEQFF; DNA: TGTGCCAGCTCACCACAGAGGTTCAATGAGCAGTTCTTC
D: TRBD2; J: TRBJ2-7; V: TRBV20-1; size: .; CDR3: CSARVAGGSYEQYF; DNA: TGCAGTGCTAGAGTAGCGGGAGGCTCCTACGAGCAGTACTTC
D: .; J: TRBJ2-3; V: TRBV25-1; size: .; CDR3: CATQASSDTQYF; DNA: TGTGCCACCCAAGCCTCATCCGATACGCAGTATTTT
D: .; J: TRBJ2-5; V: TRBV20-1; size: .; CDR3: CSASEETQYF; DNA: TGCAGTGCTAGTGAGGAGACCCAGTACTTC
D: .; J: TRBJ2-5; V: TRBV29-1; size: .; CDR3: CSVARRGGETQYF; DNA: TGCAGCGTTGCACGGAGAGGTGGAGAGACCCAGTACTTC
D: .; J: TRBJ1-5; V: TRBV19; size: .; CDR3: CASSIRGVAQPQHF; DNA: TGTGCCAGTAGTATACGCGGGGTAGCTCAGCCCCAGCATTTT
D: .; J: TRBJ2-1; V: TRBV30; size: .; CDR3: CAWSVSGRGDNEQFF; DNA: TGTGCCTGGAGTGTATCTGGGAGAGGGGACAATGAGCAGTTCTTC
D: TRBD2; J: TRBJ2-7; V: TRBV25-1; size: .; CDR3: CASSRGGTYEQYF; DNA: TGTGCCAGCAGCCGGGGGGGAACCTACGAGCAGTACTTC
D: TRBD2; J: TRBJ2-3; V: TRBV12-3/TRBV12-4; size: once; CDR3: CASSSGGTTQYF; DNA: TGTGCCAGCAGTTCGGGGGGGACTACGCAGTATTTT
D: .; J: TRBJ1-5; V: TRBV3-1; size: .; CDR3: CASSQGESNQPQHF; DNA: TGTGCCAGCAGCCAAGGGGAGAGCAATCAGCCCCAGCATTTT